The 23 T cell receptor beta chains reported below all come from one sample, sequenced in a study of T cells expressing NK-cell markers. TCRdb reprocessed the 5' RACE reads and stores each CDR3 protein as one record, lacking DNA. Its table lists 200,000 to 300,000 distinct CDR3 sequences. The sequencing input was blood T cells: a sorted CD56 or NKG2C T cell subset, CD4+ or CD8+ T cells, or bulk PBMC T cells (not recorded which). These receptors originate from a woman between 18 and 69 years old in good health.

The chain links TRBV12-3 or TRBV12-4 to TRBJ1-1. The CDR3 length is 15 residues. This CDR3 reads CASSWGRTGGTEAFF.

This chain's CDR3 is CASSLSSLGTGELFF. The chain has TRBV7-3 and TRBJ2-2. Germline V CDR1 and CDR2: SGHTA, FQGTGA. The CDR3 contains 15 residues.

This chain connects TRBV5-1 to TRBJ1-1. Germline CDR1 and CDR2: SGHRS and YFSETQ. The CDR3 is 15 amino acids. CDR3 sequence: CASSLESTVNTEAFF. Using reference TRBV5-1 and TRBJ1-1 for the parts outside the CDR3, the full variable domain is KAGVTQTPRYLIKTRGQQVTLSCSPISGHRSVSWYQQTPGQGLQFLFEYFSETQRNKGNFPGRFSGRQFSNSRSEMNVSTLELGDSALYLCASSLESTVNTEAFFGQGTRLTVV.

V is TRBV20-1 and J is TRBJ2-1; without DNA, the TCRdb call of TRBD2 cannot be checked. The germline V gene has CDR1 DFQATT and CDR2 SNEGSKA (reference sequence). The CDR3 runs to 16 residues. CDR3 amino acids: CSARDSRAVSYNEQFF.

The V and J genes are TRBV12-3 or TRBV12-4 and TRBJ2-1; the TCRdb D gene call, TRBD1, has no DNA to confirm it. The CDR3 consists of 15 residues. CDR3 region: CASSLFGGSYNEQFF.

This rearrangement joins TRBV18 to TRBJ1-1; TCRdb calls TRBD1, which cannot be checked without DNA. The V gene's germline CDR1 is KGHSH and CDR2 LQKENI. This CDR3 region has 15 residues. The CDR3 sequence: CASSPTGGLNTEAFF.

The rearrangement joins TRBV7-9 to TRBJ1-2. Per the germline V gene, CDR1 is SEHNR and CDR2 is FQNEAQ (reference sequence). The CDR3 is 15 residues long. The CDR3 spells CASSKALGRNYGYTF.

The rearrangement joins TRBV6-1 to TRBJ1-5; TCRdb calls TRBD1, which cannot be checked without DNA. This CDR3 spans 16 amino acids. CDR1 MNHNS and CDR2 SASEGT come from the germline V gene. CDR3 protein: CASSSLQLGAGQPQHF.

This chain joins TRBV7-9 and TRBJ1-1. Germline CDR1 SEHNR, CDR2 FQNEAQ (reference sequence). CDR3 length: 11 amino acids. CDR3 loop: CASTATTEAFF.

The chain has TRBV12-3 or TRBV12-4 and TRBJ1-5; TCRdb gives TRBD1 as the D gene, but with no DNA this cannot be confirmed. The CDR3 contains 14 residues. CDR3: CASSPGQGNGPQHF.

The V and J genes are TRBV30 and TRBJ1-6; TCRdb names TRBD1, which stays unverified in the absence of DNA. This CDR3 has 15 residues. Germline-derived CDR1 and CDR2 are GTSNPN and SVGIG (reference sequence). This chain's CDR3 is CAWRNRDKSNSPLHF.

This chain links TRBV30 with TRBJ1-5; lacking DNA, the TRBD1 call made by TCRdb goes unchecked. This CDR3 has 14 amino acids. Germline-derived CDR1 and CDR2 are GTSNPN and SVGIG (reference sequence). The CDR3 protein is CASSPIRSNQPQHF. The full variable domain, completed using reference TRBV30 and TRBJ1-5, is SQTIHQWPATLVQPVGSPLSLECTVEGTSNPNLYWYRQAAGRGLQLLFYSVGIGQISSEVPQNLSASRPQDRQFILSSKKLLLSDSGFYLCASSPIRSNQPQHFGDGTRLSIL.

The rearrangement joins TRBV12-3 or TRBV12-4 to TRBJ1-6; without DNA, the TCRdb call of TRBD1 cannot be checked. This CDR3 has 15 amino acids. CDR3 amino acids: CASRPGLGYNSPLHF.

The chain combines TRBV12-3 or TRBV12-4 with TRBJ2-3; TCRdb returns TRBD2, unconfirmable since there is no DNA. The CDR3 totals 19 residues. This chain's CDR3 is CASSLPSGRHPGLTDTQYF.

The genes are TRBV7-2 and TRBJ2-1; TCRdb's D call, TRBD2, is unchecked because there is no DNA. CDR1 is SGHTA and CDR2 is FQGNSA in the germline V gene. The CDR3 has 14 amino acids. CDR3 loop: CASSFSGRLNEQFF.

The chain carries TRBV3-1 and TRBJ1-1; TCRdb returns TRBD1, unconfirmable since there is no DNA. Looked up from germline, CDR1 is LGHDT and CDR2 is YNNKEL (reference sequence). CDR3 size: 15 residues. This chain's CDR3 is CASSQEQGAVTEAFF.

CDR3 protein: CASSRPVRNEQFF. This chain joins TRBV3-1 and TRBJ2-1. There are 13 residues in the CDR3. Germline loops: CDR1 LGHDT, CDR2 YNNKEL (reference sequence).

This CDR3 reads CASSQSLAGSYNEQFF. This chain joins TRBV7-2 and TRBJ2-1; with no DNA, the TCRdb D assignment of TRBD2 cannot be verified. Looked up from germline, CDR1 is SGHTA and CDR2 is FQGNSA. This CDR3 spans 16 amino acids.

The chain couples TRBV7-2 to TRBJ1-4; TCRdb gives TRBD1 as the D gene, but with no DNA this cannot be confirmed. This CDR3 region has 14 residues. Germline V gene data show CDR1 as SGHTA and CDR2 as FQGNSA. CDR3 region: CASSLATGNEKLFF.

The chain uses TRBV5-1 and TRBJ1-1; TCRdb selects TRBD1, and the lack of DNA leaves this call unchecked. This CDR3 region has 15 residues. Germline V lookup: CDR1 SGHRS, CDR2 YFSETQ. CDR3 region: CASSPQTGENTEAFF.

The chain uses TRBV3-1 and TRBJ2-1; TCRdb picks TRBD2, but there is no DNA to check that call. The CDR3 covers 16 residues. Germline lookup yields CDR1 LGHDT and CDR2 YNNKEL (reference sequence). CDR3 sequence: CASSQTWGGRYNEQFF.

The chain joins TRBV11-2 to TRBJ2-2; TCRdb picks TRBD2, but there is no DNA to check that call. Germline V gives CDR1 SGHAT, CDR2 FQNNGV. CDR3 size: 15 residues. The CDR3: CASRPLEGNTGELFF.

The chain combines TRBV12-3 or TRBV12-4 with TRBJ2-3; the TRBD2 assignment by TCRdb is unverifiable without DNA. The CDR3 extends over 16 amino acids. CDR3 protein: CASSLGSRDSRGTQYF.